A single sample gave rise to the 21 T cell receptor beta chains below, sequenced in a study of T cell clones after liver transplantation. Produced via immunoSEQ multiplex PCR; TCRdb's table is partial and in-frame only. Found here are roughly 120,000 clones, 90% of them singletons; the top ten hold 0.65% to 0.85%. The specimen comprised CD4+ T cells from blood, sampled 12 months after liver transplant. The receptors come from a human patient who received a liver transplant. Some T cells here may be from the graft donor.

This sequence joins TRBV30 and TRBJ1-2; D is uncertain. Germline lookup yields CDR1 GTSNPN and CDR2 SVGIG (reference sequence). The CDR3 runs 14 residues. V was pared by 5 bases and J by 4 bases, with 17 bases between. The CDR3 reads CAWGSLVRGYGYTF. CDR3 DNA: TGTGCCTGGGGTAGCCTGGTGCGGGGCTATGGCTACACCTTC.

The chain combines TRBV5-6 with TRBJ1-1, with unresolved D. The CDR3 length is 14 residues. V gave up 1 base and J gave up 5 bases, with 12 bases separating them. Germline assignment: CDR1 SGHDT and CDR2 YYEEEE. The CDR3 spells CASSLFFGDTEAFF. Written as DNA, the CDR3 is TGTGCCAGCAGCTTGTTTTTTGGGGATACTGAAGCTTTCTTT.

The chain joins TRBV6-5 to TRBJ1-5, with 7 positions matching TRBD1. CDR1 and CDR2 (germline): MNHEY, SVGAGI. The CDR3 extends over 13 amino acids. V dropped 6 bases and J dropped 5; count of bases not matched to a gene: 4. This chain's CDR3 is CASRDRKDQPQHF. DNA of the CDR3: TGTGCCAGCAGGGACAGGAAGGATCAGCCCCAGCATTTT.

The chain uses TRBV7-9 and TRBJ2-7; D might be TRBD1 or TRBD2, each matching 6 bases. CDR3 length: 13 amino acids. CDR1 SEHNR and CDR2 FQNEAQ come from the germline V gene (reference sequence). With 7 bases removed from V and 4 bases from J, the gap between germline ends came to 14 bases. The CDR3 loop is CASTTRGGYEQYF. The CDR3 region has the DNA TGTGCCAGCACCACCCGAGGGGGGTACGAGCAGTACTTC.

The chain combines TRBV5-1 with TRBJ2-7; 11 nucleotides agree with TRBD1. CDR3 length: 15 amino acids. J was trimmed by 6 bases and V by 4 bases; bases with no gene match: 9. Germline CDR1 reads SGHRS; CDR2 reads YFSETQ. In DNA, the CDR3 is TGCGCCAGCAGCGTGGGACAGGGGGAAGTGGGCGAGCAGTACTTC. Protein: CASSVGQGEVGEQYF.

The chain is built from TRBV10-2 and TRBJ2-7; 12 bases fit TRBD2. The CDR3 has 14 amino acids. Germline-derived CDR1 and CDR2 are WSHSY and SAAADI. V gave up 7 bases and J gave up 4 bases; unmatched junction bases: 5. CDR3 in amino acids: CASNQGLAGYEQYF. The DNA of the CDR3 is TGCGCCAGCAACCAAGGACTAGCGGGATACGAGCAGTACTTC.

The chain uses TRBV2 and TRBJ1-3; no clear D gene. V shed 1 base and J shed 5 bases, with 3 bases lying between them. The CDR3 totals 12 residues. The germline CDR1 and CDR2 sequences are SNHLY and FYNNEI. CDR3 bases: TGTGCCAGCAGTGAAGACCGAAACACCATATATTTT. It specifies CASSEDRNTIYF.

The genes are TRBV9 and TRBJ2-7, with D unresolved. Germline V lookup: CDR1 SGDLS, CDR2 YYNGEE. Deletions cut 3 bases from V and 12 bases from J, with 16 bases between. This CDR3 has 12 amino acids. CDR3: CASSGFTQDLYF. The CDR3 DNA sequence: TGTGCCAGCAGCGGGTTCACTCAAGACCTGTACTTC.

The count of this clone is one. The chain recombines TRBV18 with TRBJ2-1; 7 bases agree with TRBD2. The ends lost 2 bases at V and 6 bases at J; junction bases unmatched: 10. Germline lookup yields CDR1 KGHSH and CDR2 LQKENI. CDR3 length equals 16 residues. This CDR3 reads CASSPERRELGNEQFF. In DNA, the CDR3 is TGTGCCAGCTCACCAGAGAGGCGGGAGTTAGGCAATGAGCAGTTCTTC.

This clone was recorded only once. This sequence joins TRBV7-8 and TRBJ1-5, with D maybe TRBD1 (6 bases). Germline CDR1 reads SGHVS; CDR2 reads FQNEAQ. The length of the CDR3 is 15 residues. V was cut by 5 bases and J by 3 bases, with 14 bases left in between. CDR3 region: CASSPRGRDNQPQHF. CDR3 DNA sequence: TGTGCCAGCAGCCCCAGGGGCAGGGACAATCAGCCCCAGCATTTT.

V gene TRBV11-2 combines with J gene TRBJ2-3; 9 nucleotides match TRBD1. From germline, CDR1 is SGHAT and CDR2 FQNNGV. V lost 1 base and J lost 7; bases outside the gene matches: 15. The CDR3 length is 18 residues. CDR3 DNA sequence: TGTGCCAGCAGCTTAGTGTTAAGGGACAGGGATCTCCGAAATACGCAGTATTTT. This translates into CASSLVLRDRDLRNTQYF.

The chain recombines TRBV7-9 with TRBJ1-4; 7 nucleotides align to TRBD1. The CDR3 contains 15 residues. CDR1 SEHNR and CDR2 FQNEAQ come from the germline V gene (reference sequence). J gave up 7 bases and V 4 bases, and 9 bases lay outside the gene matches. CDR3 nucleotide sequence: TGTGCCAGCAGCTCCCTCGGGACAGCTGTTGAAAAACTGTTTTTT. This sequence encodes CASSSLGTAVEKLFF.

The gene calls are TRBV5-5 and TRBJ2-4; D may be TRBD1 or TRBD2 (6 bases each). With 2 bases removed from V and 5 bases from J, the gap between germline ends came to 8 bases. CDR3 size: 13 residues. CDR1 SGHKS and CDR2 YYEKEE come from the germline V gene (reference sequence). The CDR3 nucleotides are TGTGCCAGCAGCTTCGGGGGCCAAAACATTCAGTACTTC. Its translation is CASSFGGQNIQYF.

The chain uses TRBV30 and TRBJ1-5, with 7 bases identical to TRBD1. V trimming: 7 bases; J trimming: 4 bases; junction bases outside the gene matches: 7. Germline lookup yields CDR1 GTSNPN and CDR2 SVGIG (reference sequence). The CDR3 has 13 amino acids. CDR3 nucleotide sequence: TGTGCCTCCCAGGGGGGATTAAATCAGCCCCAGCATTTT. It translates to CASQGGLNQPQHF.

The V and J genes are TRBV5-4 and TRBJ2-7; D is unresolved. In germline, CDR1 is SGHNT, CDR2 YYREEE (reference sequence). CDR3 size: 14 residues. Trimming pared 4 bases from V and 7 bases from J, leaving 18 bases between. CDR3 nucleotides: TGTGCCAGCAGCACGGTAGGCCAAACGAGGGAGCAGTACTTC. Its translation: CASSTVGQTREQYF.

CDR3 coding DNA: TGTGCCAGCAGCTTTCCCGACAGGGGGAAGTACGAGCAGTACTTC. Translated, it gives CASSFPDRGKYEQYF. The V call is TRBV7-2, the J call TRBJ2-7; 9 bases agree with TRBD1. The ends lost 3 bases at V and 4 bases at J; junction bases unmatched: 7. Germline CDR1 is SGHTA and CDR2 is FQGNSA. This CDR3 has 15 residues.

The chain links TRBV6-5 to TRBJ1-2; 10 positions agree with TRBD1. After removal of 2 bases from V and 4 bases from J, the junction contained 4 bases not matched to a gene. CDR3 length: 15 residues. Per germline, CDR1 MNHEY and CDR2 SVGAGI. This chain's CDR3 is CASSYGTGDVYGYTF. The CDR3 nucleotides are TGTGCCAGCAGTTACGGGACAGGGGACGTCTATGGCTACACCTTC.

This clone was detected once. Written as DNA, the CDR3 is TGCGCCAGCAGCCCCCGAAGACTAGCGGGAGACGAGCAGTACTTC. Amino acid sequence: CASSPRRLAGDEQYF. V gene TRBV4-1 combines with J gene TRBJ2-7, with 12 bases that match TRBD2. After removal of 4 bases from V and 5 bases from J, the junction contained 6 bases not matched to a gene. The length of the CDR3 is 15 residues. Germline loops: CDR1 MGHRA, CDR2 YSYEKL.

The rearrangement uses TRBV7-6 and TRBJ2-1, with unresolved D. Germline V gene lookup returns CDR1 SGHVS and CDR2 FNYEAQ. Trimming removed 5 bases from V and 0 bases from J, with 11 bases in between. The CDR3 contains 15 residues. The chain's CDR3 is CASSVGPNSYNEQFF. The DNA of the CDR3 is TGTGCCAGCAGCGTTGGACCGAACTCCTACAATGAGCAGTTCTTC.

This chain uses TRBV21-1 with TRBJ2-1. TRBV21-1 is a recognized pseudogene. The CDR3 totals 17 residues. CDR3 region: CASSKAIRGANHNEQFF. The CDR3 coding sequence is TGTGCCAGCAGCAAAGCCATTAGGGGGGCTAACCACAATGAGCAGTTCTTC.

V and J are TRBV18 and TRBJ2-7, with D possibly matching TRBD2 (5 bases). Germline lookup yields CDR1 KGHSH and CDR2 LQKENI. The CDR3 length is 15 residues. The V and J ends lost 3 bases and 7 bases respectively, with 19 bases between them. The CDR3 here is CASSPGTPGMGEQYF. As DNA, the CDR3 is TGTGCCAGCTCACCGGGAACTCCGGGGATGGGTGAGCAGTACTTC.